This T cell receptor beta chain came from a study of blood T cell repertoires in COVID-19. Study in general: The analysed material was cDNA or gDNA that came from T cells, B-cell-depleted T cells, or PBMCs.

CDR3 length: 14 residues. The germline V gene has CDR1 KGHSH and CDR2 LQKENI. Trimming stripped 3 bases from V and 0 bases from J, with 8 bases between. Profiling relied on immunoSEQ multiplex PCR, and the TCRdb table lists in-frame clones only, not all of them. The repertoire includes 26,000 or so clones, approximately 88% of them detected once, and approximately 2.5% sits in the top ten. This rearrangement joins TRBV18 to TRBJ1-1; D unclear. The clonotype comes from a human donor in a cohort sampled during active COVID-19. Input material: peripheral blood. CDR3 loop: CASSPAGLNTEAFF. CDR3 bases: TGTGCCAGCTCACCGGCGGGGTTGAACACTGAAGCTTTCTTT. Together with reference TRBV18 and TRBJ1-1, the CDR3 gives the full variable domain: NAGVMQNPRHLVRRRGQEARLRCSPMKGHSHVYWYRQLPEEGLKFMVYLQKENIIDESGMPKERFSAEFPKEGPSILRIQQVVRGDSAAYFCASSPAGLNTEAFFGQGTRLTVV.